A selection of T cell receptor beta chains follows, all from one sample in a study of blood T cells in healthy people across ages. One entry per CDR3 protein results from TCRdb running MiXCR on the 5' RACE reads. The profile covers about 640,000 distinct CDR3 sequences, with 25% to 30% appearing a single time and 15% to 17% taken by the ten largest. The specimen was blood. Receptors were obtained from a woman of 80 years or more in good health. Both conserved end residues are part of each CDR3. Each record gives: D gene, V gene, clone size, J gene, CDR3 DNA, CDR3 protein. The D gene is left open where the match is weak. Some rows mark clone size as missing; the rest say once, few, many or name a class of expanded clone.

D: NA
V: TRBV21-1
size: few
J: TRBJ2-7
DNA: TGTGCCAGCAGCAAAGGCGGACAGGGGGCCGACTATTACGAGCAGTACTTC
CDR3: CASSKGGQGADYYEQYF

D: NA
V: TRBV20-1
size: many
J: TRBJ2-5
DNA: TGCAGTGCTAGCCCCGGGGCTGGACAAGAGACCCAGTACTTC
CDR3: CSASPGAGQETQYF

D: NA
V: TRBV29-1
size: many
J: TRBJ1-1
DNA: TGCAGCGTTGAAGATCAAACAGGAGGAAAAGCTTTCTTT
CDR3: CSVEDQTGGKAFF

D: TRBD1
V: TRBV6-6
size: NA
J: TRBJ1-3
DNA: TGTGCCGTTTCCGGGACAGGGGGAAACACCATATATTTT
CDR3: CAVSGTGGNTIYF

D: NA
V: TRBV20-1
size: many
J: TRBJ2-5
DNA: TGCAGTGCCACCGCGGTGGGCGCTGAGCAGTACTTC
CDR3: CSATAVGAEQYF

D: TRBD2
V: TRBV7-3
size: NA
J: TRBJ2-3
DNA: TGTGCCAGCAGCTCACAAAGCGGGGGGGCGGATACGCAGTATTTT
CDR3: CASSSQSGGADTQYF

D: NA
V: TRBV12-3/TRBV12-4
size: NA
J: TRBJ1-5
DNA: TGTGCCAGCAGTCGCAGCTGGGGGGCTCAGCAGCCCCAGCATTTT
CDR3: CASSRSWGAQQPQHF

D: TRBD1
V: TRBV12-3/TRBV12-4
size: NA
J: TRBJ1-2
DNA: TGTGCCAGCAGGCCACAGGGGTTAGCTAACTATGGCTACACCTTC
CDR3: CASRPQGLANYGYTF

D: TRBD1
V: TRBV29-1
size: NA
J: TRBJ1-3
DNA: TGCAGCGGACAGGGGACAAGGGGAAACACCATATATTTT
CDR3: CSGQGTRGNTIYF

D: NA
V: TRBV6-2/TRBV6-3
size: NA
J: TRBJ1-1
DNA: TGTGCCGGCGTAAGGAACACTGAAGCTTTCTTT
CDR3: CAGVRNTEAFF

D: TRBD1
V: TRBV4-3
size: many
J: TRBJ1-2
DNA: TGCGCCAGCAGCCATGGTAGGACAGGAGGAGGCTACACCTTC
CDR3: CASSHGRTGGGYTF

D: NA
V: TRBV20-1
size: many
J: TRBJ1-5
DNA: TGCAGTGCTAGAGTCGACGGGCATGGAAGCAATCAGCCCCAGCATTTT
CDR3: CSARVDGHGSNQPQHF

D: TRBD1
V: TRBV7-3
size: many
J: TRBJ2-3
DNA: TGTGCCAGCAGCTCAAGGACAGGGGGTTCCACAGATACGCAGTATTTT
CDR3: CASSSRTGGSTDTQYF

D: NA
V: TRBV3-1
size: NA
J: TRBJ2-1
DNA: TGTGCCAGCAGCCAAGTGGAAATGGGAGATAATGAGCAGTTCTTC
CDR3: CASSQVEMGDNEQFF

D: NA
V: TRBV7-8
size: many
J: TRBJ2-1
DNA: TGTGCCAGCAGCTTACGGGAGAGATACAATGAGCAGTTCTTC
CDR3: CASSLRERYNEQFF

D: TRBD1
V: TRBV29-1
size: NA
J: TRBJ2-1
DNA: TGCAGCACCAGGACAGGGATCTCCTACAATGAGCAGTTCTTC
CDR3: CSTRTGISYNEQFF

D: NA
V: TRBV28
size: NA
J: TRBJ1-5
DNA: TGTGCCAGCAGTTTTCTACAGGGAGTCGGTCAGCCCCAGCATTTT
CDR3: CASSFLQGVGQPQHF

D: NA
V: TRBV4-2
size: few
J: TRBJ1-1
DNA: TGTGCCAGCAGCCAAGATGGGCAGCGGAACACTGAAGCTTTCTTT
CDR3: CASSQDGQRNTEAFF

D: NA
V: TRBV5-1
size: many
J: TRBJ2-1
DNA: TGCGCCAGCAGCTTGAGGAGAGCGGAGCAGTTCTTC
CDR3: CASSLRRAEQFF

D: NA
V: TRBV5-1
size: few
J: TRBJ1-1
DNA: TGCGCCAGCAGCCCGGAGACTCGGAGCACTGAAGCTTTCTTT
CDR3: CASSPETRSTEAFF

D: NA
V: TRBV7-2
size: many
J: TRBJ1-6
DNA: TGTGCCAGCAGCCACGACAGCTCCTATAATTCACCCCTCCACTTT
CDR3: CASSHDSSYNSPLHF

D: NA
V: TRBV20-1
size: NA
J: TRBJ2-7
DNA: TGCAGTGCTAGGGTTTCCGGGACAACGAGCTCCTACGAGCAGTACTTC
CDR3: CSARVSGTTSSYEQYF

D: NA
V: TRBV2
size: many
J: TRBJ1-2
DNA: TGTGCCAGCGTTGACAATAACTATGGCTACACCTTC
CDR3: CASVDNNYGYTF